Sequencing of this TCR beta chain was carried out in a study of cytomegalovirus exposure and HLA in healthy donors. At the level of the study: Most donors, roughly 82% of around 400 genotyped, fell in the Caucasian-associated ancestry cluster. General study results and limits: Judged likely to be a sequencing artifact was a cluster of highly shared sequence variants. In vitro assays verified that a few CMV-associated chains recognized CMV antigens specifically.

Of note for this clone: No antigen is known for it.

Primers for the PCR totalled 60 Vbeta and 13 Jbeta. The repertoire was sequenced with immunoSEQ multiplex PCR; TCRdb's copy has only in-frame clones and lacks some. The sample lists 150,000 to 200,000 clones; almost 75% were seen once. This CDR3 comprises 15 residues. V dropped 1 base and J dropped 2 bases, with 11 bases sitting between them. Germline CDR1 SGHDT, CDR2 YYEEEE. The clonotype was recovered from a woman between 18 and 30 years old in good health and CMV-seropositive. J is TRBJ2-3 and V is TRBV5-6; tentatively, D is TRBD1 (5 bases). Material: PBMCs. The CDR3 DNA reads TGTGCCAGCAGCTTGTGGTCAGGGTTCACAGATACGCAGTATTTT. Translated: CASSLWSGFTDTQYF.